Below, 17 T cell receptor beta chains from the same sample are listed, as sequenced in a study of cytomegalovirus exposure and HLA in healthy donors. Both 60 Vbeta primers and 13 Jbeta primers went into the PCR. The assay was immunoSEQ multiplex PCR, and TCRdb's table has in-frame clones only and misses some. The sample includes 150,000 to 200,000 clones, roughly 82% seen only once; the top ten take roughly 1.4%. The sequenced material came from PBMCs. These receptors were collected from a man in his forties or fifties in good health and CMV-seronegative.

J is TRBJ1-1 and V is TRBV2; no clear D gene. Trimming removed 6 bases from V and 0 bases from J, with 17 bases in between. Germline V gives CDR1 SNHLY, CDR2 FYNNEI. The CDR3 covers 16 residues. Written as DNA, the CDR3 is TGTGCCAGCAGAAACGGAGGAGTCGGCTTGAACACTGAAGCTTTCTTT. Its protein product is CASRNGGVGLNTEAFF. The entire variable domain, with the rest obtained from reference TRBV2 and TRBJ1-1, is as follows: EPEVTQTPSHQVTQMGQEVILRCVPISNHLYFYWYRQILGQKVEFLVSFYNNEISEKSEIFDDQFSVERPDGSNFTLKIRSTKLEDSAMYFCASRNGGVGLNTEAFFGQGTRLTVV.

This clone was recorded only once. V gene TRBV11-3 combines with J gene TRBJ2-2; 9 bases line up with TRBD1. After removal of 6 bases from V and 6 bases from J, the junction contained 11 bases not matched to a gene. Germline loops: CDR1 SGHNT, CDR2 YENEEA. The CDR3 has 16 amino acids. In DNA, the CDR3 is TGTGCCAGCAGGGAACCGGGACAGGGTCGCCCCGGGGAGCTGTTTTTT. Residues: CASREPGQGRPGELFF.

This chain joins TRBV5-6 and TRBJ2-3, with a possible D match to TRBD1 (5 bases). V was shortened by 2 bases and J by 5 bases, with 18 bases between the two germline ends. The CDR3 is 16 amino acids. Per germline, CDR1 SGHDT and CDR2 YYEEEE. The CDR3 DNA follows: TGTGCCAGCAGCTTTCTCCCCAGGGCCTACGGAGATACGCAGTATTTT. Encoded protein: CASSFLPRAYGDTQYF.

The chain uses TRBV28 and TRBJ1-2; 8 bases are a match to TRBD1. CDR3 length: 16 amino acids. The ends lost 5 bases at V and 7 bases at J; junction bases unmatched: 15. In germline, CDR1 is MDHEN, CDR2 SYDVKM. The CDR3 loop is CASSTPGAGGDGGYTF. The CDR3 DNA reads as TGTGCCAGCAGTACCCCTGGGGCAGGGGGCGATGGTGGCTACACCTTC.

This clone was found a few times. The chain combines TRBV7-6 with TRBJ2-7; TRBD1 matches at 8 bases. Germline V gives CDR1 SGHVS, CDR2 FNYEAQ. J lost 3 bases, V lost 5 bases, and 6 bases had no gene match. This CDR3 contains 14 residues. The CDR3 reads CASSARQGNYEQYF. The CDR3, as DNA: TGTGCCAGCAGCGCCCGACAGGGGAACTACGAGCAGTACTTC.

The chain combines TRBV14 with TRBJ2-5, with 9 positions matching TRBD2. The CDR3 totals 15 residues. Trimming at V came to 5 bases and at J to 5 bases, leaving 9 bases not matched to a gene. Germline V lookup: CDR1 SGHDN, CDR2 FVKESK. DNA of the CDR3: TGTGCCAGCAGCGCGGGAGGGCCTTTAAGGGAGACCCAGTACTTC. It yields the protein CASSAGGPLRETQYF.

The chain carries TRBV9 and TRBJ2-7; no reliable D call. The V end was cut by 4 bases, the J end by 3 bases, with 8 bases between. The CDR3 is made up of 12 amino acids. From germline, CDR1 is SGDLS and CDR2 YYNGEE. CDR3: CASSLDNYEQYF. The CDR3 DNA is TGTGCCAGCAGCCTAGACAACTACGAGCAGTACTTC.

This chain links TRBV27 with TRBJ1-3; unclear D gene. The ends were cut back, 5 bases at V and 1 base at J, with 18 bases in the middle. The CDR3 loop spans 17 amino acids. In germline, CDR1 is MNHEY, CDR2 SMNVEV (reference sequence). As DNA, the CDR3 is TGTGCCAGCAGTCCTCCAGGTAAGGATGGATCTGGAAACACCATATATTTT. It is translated as CASSPPGKDGSGNTIYF.

In its sample, this clone was seen a few times. The CDR3 loop is CASSTGGQETQYF. As DNA, the CDR3 is TGTGCCAGCAGTACAGGGGGACAAGAGACCCAGTACTTC. This chain connects TRBV5-4 to TRBJ2-5; 8 nucleotides align to TRBD1. With 5 bases clipped from V and 2 bases from J, the junction kept 2 bases outside the gene matches. Germline CDR1 reads SGHNT; CDR2 reads YYREEE (reference sequence). This CDR3 contains 13 residues.

The rearrangement uses TRBV5-4 and TRBJ2-7; D perhaps matches TRBD2 (6 bases). The CDR3 runs 16 residues. Trimming removed 0 bases from V and 6 bases from J, with 19 bases in between. Germline CDR1 and CDR2: SGHNT and YYREEE (reference sequence). The CDR3 sequence is CASSLGGPGVRREQYF. CDR3 coding DNA: TGTGCCAGCAGCTTGGGTGGGCCGGGAGTCCGTCGCGAGCAGTACTTC.

The chain combines TRBV5-1 with TRBJ2-7; TRBD1 aligns across 7 bases. This CDR3 is 15 amino acids long. Germline V lookup: CDR1 SGHRS, CDR2 YFSETQ. After removal of 5 bases from V and 0 bases from J, the junction contained 8 bases not matched to a gene. CDR3 DNA sequence: TGCGCCAGCAGATTATCCGGGACAGTCTCCTACGAGCAGTACTTC. Protein product: CASRLSGTVSYEQYF.

V gene TRBV5-6 combines with J gene TRBJ2-2; 8 nucleotides match TRBD2. The J segment lost 0 bases and the V segment lost 2 bases, leaving 0 bases of the junction unmatched. There are 15 residues in the CDR3. Germline CDR1 SGHDT, CDR2 YYEEEE. The CDR3 loop reads CASSLAGANTGELFF. The DNA for the CDR3 is TGTGCCAGCAGCTTAGCGGGGGCGAACACCGGGGAGCTGTTTTTT. The whole variable domain, remainder taken from reference TRBV5-6 and TRBJ2-2, is DAGVTQSPTHLIKTRGQQVTLRCSPKSGHDTVSWYQQALGQGPQFIFQYYEEEERQRGNFPDRFSGHQFPNYSSELNVNALLLGDSALYLCASSLAGANTGELFFGEGSRLTVL.

The chain links TRBV28 to TRBJ1-6, with a tentative D call TRBD1 (6 bases). Trimming shortened V by 4 bases and J by 9 bases, and 16 bases separated the two germline ends. Germline V lookup: CDR1 MDHEN, CDR2 SYDVKM. CDR3 length: 15 amino acids. The CDR3 coding sequence is TGTGCCAGCAGTTGGGGGCAGGCTTTATCTTCACCCCTCCACTTT. It yields the protein CASSWGQALSSPLHF.

The V and J genes are TRBV9 and TRBJ2-3; the match to TRBD1 covers 10 bases. The V gene end was trimmed by 2 bases and the J gene end by 4 bases; junction bases not matched to a gene: 10. Germline V lookup: CDR1 SGDLS, CDR2 YYNGEE. CDR3 length: 17 residues. The CDR3 DNA follows: TGTGCCAGCAGCGTGGGGGACAGGGGTGTCCGTCCAGATACGCAGTATTTT. Translated, it gives CASSVGDRGVRPDTQYF.

The V gene is TRBV15, the J gene TRBJ2-1; TRBD2 agrees at 9 bases. CDR3 length equals 15 residues. Germline V gene sequence: CDR1 LNHNV, CDR2 YYDKDF (reference sequence). With V trimmed by 0 bases and J by 6 bases, 3 bases remained unmatched. The CDR3 reads CATSRDVTSGNEQFF. CDR3 coding DNA: TGTGCCACCAGCAGAGATGTGACTAGCGGCAATGAGCAGTTCTTC.

This clone was detected a few times. The rearrangement links TRBV11-3 to TRBJ2-7; no clear D. Germline V lookup: CDR1 SGHNT, CDR2 YENEEA. CDR3 length: 13 amino acids. The V end was cut by 1 base, the J end by 2 bases, with 6 bases between. As DNA, the CDR3 is TGTGCCAGCAGCTTAGTTCGAGCCTACGAGCAGTACTTC. This codes for CASSLVRAYEQYF.

This clone has a single count. The germline gene is not matched at one end of the junction; a read error may be the cause. The chain employs TRBV28 and TRBJ2-7, with TRBD2 as a possible D gene (7 bases). Germline CDR1 reads MDHEN; CDR2 reads SYDVKM. This CDR3 is 14 amino acids long. The CDR3 bases are TGTGCCAGCAGGAACCGGGGGGCTTCCTCCGAGCAGTACTTC. Translating it yields CASRNRGASSEQYF.